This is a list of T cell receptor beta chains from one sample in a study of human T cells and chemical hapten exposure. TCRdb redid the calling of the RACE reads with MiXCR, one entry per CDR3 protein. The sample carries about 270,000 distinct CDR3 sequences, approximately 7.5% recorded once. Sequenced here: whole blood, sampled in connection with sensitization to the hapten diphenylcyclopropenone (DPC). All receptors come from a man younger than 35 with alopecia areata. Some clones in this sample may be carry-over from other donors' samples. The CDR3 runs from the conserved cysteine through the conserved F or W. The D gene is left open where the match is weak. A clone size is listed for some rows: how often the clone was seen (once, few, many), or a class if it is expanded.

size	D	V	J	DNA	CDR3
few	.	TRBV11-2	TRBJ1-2	TGTGCCAGCAGCTCGAGTCTAGGAATCTATGGCTACACCTTC	CASSSSLGIYGYTF
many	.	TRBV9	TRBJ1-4	TGTGCCAGCAGCCCTGGTGACAGTAATGAAAAACTGTTTTTT	CASSPGDSNEKLFF
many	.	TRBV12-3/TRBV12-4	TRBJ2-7	TGTGCCAGCAGTTTATCGGGGGTTAACGAGCAGTACTTC	CASSLSGVNEQYF
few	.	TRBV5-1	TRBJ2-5	TGCGCCAGCAGAGGGGACCACCAAGAGACCCAGTACTTC	CASRGDHQETQYF
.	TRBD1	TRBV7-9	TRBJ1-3	TGTGCCAGCAGCTTTGGGACAGGGGGCCTACGATCTGGAAACACCATATATTTT	CASSFGTGGLRSGNTIYF
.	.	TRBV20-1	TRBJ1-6	TGCAGTGCTTCGGGGGGCGGAGGTAATTCACCCCTCCACTTT	CSASGGGGNSPLHF
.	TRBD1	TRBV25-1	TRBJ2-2	TGTGCCAGCAGTGTCAACAGGGGCTTTGACACCGGGGAGCTGTTTTTT	CASSVNRGFDTGELFF
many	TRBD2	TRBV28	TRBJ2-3	TGTGCCAGCAGTTACCCACTGACTAGCGGGGGGACAGATACGCAGTATTTT	CASSYPLTSGGTDTQYF
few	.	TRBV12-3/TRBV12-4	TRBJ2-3	TGTGCCAGCAGTTTCTCCTCGGGCAGCCACTTTTGGATAGATACGCAGTATTTT	CASSFSSGSHFWIDTQYF
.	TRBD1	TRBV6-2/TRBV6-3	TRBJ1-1	TGTGCCAGCAGTTACTCGAAGTCAGGGGGGAACACTGAAGCTTTCTTT	CASSYSKSGGNTEAFF
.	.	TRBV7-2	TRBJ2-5	TGTGCCAGCAGCTTTTGGCGGGGGCGGCAAGAGACCCAGTACTTC	CASSFWRGRQETQYF
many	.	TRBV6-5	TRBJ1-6	TGTGCCAGCAGTTACTCGACTCCGGGTACTAATTCACCCCTCCACTTT	CASSYSTPGTNSPLHF
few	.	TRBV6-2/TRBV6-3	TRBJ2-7	TGTGCCAGCACCGTCGGGGCGCTAAGGACGGACGAGCAGTACTTC	CASTVGALRTDEQYF
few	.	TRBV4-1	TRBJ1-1	TGCGCCAGCAGCGCACGCGAGCAAACTGAAGCTTTCTTT	CASSAREQTEAFF
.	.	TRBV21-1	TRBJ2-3	TGTGCCAGCCATCGTGGAGATACGCAGTATTTT	CASHRGDTQYF
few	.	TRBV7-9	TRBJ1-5	TGTGCCAGCAGCTTAGGAGGTCTTATTAATCAGCCCCAGCATTTT	CASSLGGLINQPQHF
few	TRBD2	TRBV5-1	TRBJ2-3	TGCGCCAGCAGCTTGACTAGCGGGGTCGGCACAGATACGCAGTATTTT	CASSLTSGVGTDTQYF
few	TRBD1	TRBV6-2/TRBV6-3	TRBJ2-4	TGTGCCAGCAGTTACTCCCGGGACAGGGTAATTGCTGCCAAAAACATTCAGTACTTC	CASSYSRDRVIAAKNIQYF
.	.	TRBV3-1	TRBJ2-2	TGTGCCAGCAGCCCGCGAAGGGGCGGGGAGCTGTTTTTT	CASSPRRGGELFF
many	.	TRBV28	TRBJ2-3	TGTGCCAGCAGTCCTTCGGGGGGCCTAGGTACGCAGTATTTT	CASSPSGGLGTQYF
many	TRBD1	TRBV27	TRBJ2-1	TGTGCCAGCAGTGAGGGACAGGGAGGAGTTGGTGATGAGCAGTTCTTC	CASSEGQGGVGDEQFF
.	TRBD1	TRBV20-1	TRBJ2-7	TGCAGTGCTAGCCAAGACAGGGTTGACCTCTACGAGCAGTACTTC	CSASQDRVDLYEQYF
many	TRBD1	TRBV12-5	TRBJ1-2	TGTGCTAGTGGTGGAACAGGGACAGGAAATTTCTCTGGCTACACCTTC	CASGGTGTGNFSGYTF
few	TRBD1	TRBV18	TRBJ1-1	TGTGCCAGCCCGCGACAGGGTGAAGCTTTCTTT	CASPRQGEAFF
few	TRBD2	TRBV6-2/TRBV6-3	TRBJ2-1	TGTGCCACCGGACGCGGGGGGGCCTCCAATGAGCAGTTCTTC	CATGRGGASNEQFF
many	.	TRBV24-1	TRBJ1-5	TGTGCCACCAGTGATCCTACAGGGAGCAATCAGCCCCAGCATTTT	CATSDPTGSNQPQHF
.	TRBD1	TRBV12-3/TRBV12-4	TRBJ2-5	TGTGCCAGCAATGGGGACAGGGGACAAGAGACCCAGTACTTC	CASNGDRGQETQYF
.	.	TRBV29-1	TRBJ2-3	TGCAGCGTATCCCGGGGCACGCAGTATTTT	CSVSRGTQYF
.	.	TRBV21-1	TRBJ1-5	TGTGCCAGCAGCCTGCGGGACAGACCTAATCAGCCCCAGCATTTT	CASSLRDRPNQPQHF
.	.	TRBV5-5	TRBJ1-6	TGTGCCAGCAGCTTGTATCAGCCGGATAATTCACCCCTCCACTTT	CASSLYQPDNSPLHF
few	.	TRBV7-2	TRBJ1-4	TGTACCAGCAGCTCCCGGCCCGCTAATGAAAAACTGTTTTTT	CTSSSRPANEKLFF
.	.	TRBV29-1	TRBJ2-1	TGCAGCGTCGGTATTGTATATGAGCAGTTCTTC	CSVGIVYEQFF
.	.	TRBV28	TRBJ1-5	TGTGCCAGCAGTTTGGGGGGCCCACTCAATCAGCCCCAGCATTTT	CASSLGGPLNQPQHF
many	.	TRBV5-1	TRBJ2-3	TGCGCCAGCAGCCCTATGACCGGAGATACGCAGTATTTT	CASSPMTGDTQYF
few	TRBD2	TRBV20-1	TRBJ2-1	TGCAGTGCTAGAGATTCTAGCGGGGGTCAGCAGTTCTTC	CSARDSSGGQQFF
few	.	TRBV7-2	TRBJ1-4	TGTGCCAGCAGTCGAGCTAATGAAAAACTGTTTTTT	CASSRANEKLFF
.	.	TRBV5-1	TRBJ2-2	TGCGCCAGCAGCCATCGAGGATGGAACACCGGGGAGCTGTTTTTT	CASSHRGWNTGELFF
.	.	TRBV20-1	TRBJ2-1	TGCAGTGCTAGAGACCTGACCAATGAGCAGTTCTTC	CSARDLTNEQFF
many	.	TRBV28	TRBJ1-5	TGTGCCAGCAGGGGGGGACATAGCAATCAGCCCCAGCATTTT	CASRGGHSNQPQHF
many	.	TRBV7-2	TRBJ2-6	TGTGCCAGCAGCTCAGGACAGCTGTCCTCTGGGGCCAACGTCCTGACTTTC	CASSSGQLSSGANVLTF
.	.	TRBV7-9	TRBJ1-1	TGTGCCAGCAGCACCGCGACAGGTTTGAACACTGAAGCTTTCTTT	CASSTATGLNTEAFF
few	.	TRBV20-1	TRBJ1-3	TGCAGTGCTAGAGAAGGGACCATCTCTGGAAACACCATATATTTT	CSAREGTISGNTIYF
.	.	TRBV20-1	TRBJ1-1	TGCAGTGCTAGGTCCCCGGGCACTGAAGCTTTCTTT	CSARSPGTEAFF
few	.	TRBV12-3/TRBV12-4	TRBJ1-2	TGTGCCAGCAGTTTATACCCTCTCTATGGCTACACCTTC	CASSLYPLYGYTF
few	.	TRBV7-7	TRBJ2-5	TGTGCCAGCAGCTTAGGGCAGGGCCTACAAGAGACCCAGTACTTC	CASSLGQGLQETQYF
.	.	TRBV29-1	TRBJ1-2	TGCAGCGTTGGATCTGCGAGCTCTCATGACTTC	CSVGSASSHDF
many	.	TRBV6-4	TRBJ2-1	TGTGCCAGCAAATCCGACGGTGACTACAATGAGCAGTTCTTC	CASKSDGDYNEQFF